Presented here are 10 T cell receptor beta chains from one specimen sequenced in a study of blood T cell repertoires in COVID-19. Clones were sequenced by immunoSEQ multiplex PCR, and TCRdb holds only the in-frame ones, with some missing. The profile shows almost 70,000 clones, approximately 92% of them singletons. Sequenced input: peripheral blood. Receptor source: a woman aged 50 to 60 with active COVID-19.

This chain joins TRBV7-9 and TRBJ1-6, with TRBD1 identical over 9 bases. The ends lost 7 bases at V and 6 bases at J; junction bases unmatched: 4. CDR1 is SEHNR, CDR2 FQNEAQ, per germline (reference sequence). The CDR3 covers 14 residues. Here the CDR3 DNA reads TGTGCCAGCAACCCGACAGGGGGTAATTCACCCCTCCACTTT. It yields the protein CASNPTGGNSPLHF.

Only one count was recorded for this clone. The chain's CDR3 is CASSPEGNYGYTF. The CDR3 region has the DNA TGTGCCAGCTCACCGGAGGGTAACTATGGCTACACCTTC. The chain recombines TRBV18 with TRBJ1-2; D unresolved. Trimming cost V 3 bases and J 1 base, with 6 bases left between them. Germline loops: CDR1 KGHSH, CDR2 LQKENI. The CDR3 covers 13 residues.

The chain couples TRBV19 to TRBJ2-7; 10 bases map to TRBD1. Losses at the gene ends were 5 bases for V and 6 bases for J; bases not matched to a gene: 7. This CDR3 spans 14 amino acids. Germline-derived CDR1 and CDR2 are LNHDA and SQIVND (reference sequence). CDR3 loop: CASSLGTGVGEQYF. In nucleotides, the CDR3 is TGTGCCAGTAGTCTCGGGACAGGGGTCGGCGAGCAGTACTTC.

The chain couples TRBV24-1 to TRBJ2-3, with TRBD2 matching 8 bases. V shed 6 bases, J shed 3 bases, and the junction held 7 bases outside the gene matches. CDR3 size: 15 residues. Germline V gene lookup returns CDR1 KGHDR and CDR2 SFDVKD. This CDR3 is CATSSTSELTDTQYF. CDR3 DNA sequence: TGTGCCACCAGTTCGACTAGCGAGTTGACAGATACGCAGTATTTT.

In this sample, this clone turned up a few times. This rearrangement joins TRBV7-9 to TRBJ2-3; 8 nucleotides agree with TRBD2. In germline, CDR1 is SEHNR, CDR2 FQNEAQ (reference sequence). This CDR3 is built from 15 residues. V was clipped by 5 bases and J by 1 base; unmatched bases: 5. Written as DNA, the CDR3 is TGTGCCAGCAGCACCACGACTAGCGGCACAGATACGCAGTATTTT. Protein sequence: CASSTTTSGTDTQYF.

V usage is TRBV5-1 and J usage is TRBJ2-5, with 9 bases matching TRBD2. The V gene's germline CDR1 is SGHRS and CDR2 YFSETQ. CDR3 size: 14 residues. Trimming took 2 bases from V and 5 from J; bases not matched to a gene: 4. The CDR3 DNA follows: TGCGCCAGCAGCTTAGCTAGCGGGAAGGAGACCCAGTACTTC. It translates to CASSLASGKETQYF.

This chain connects TRBV4-1 to TRBJ2-7, with 9 nucleotides matching TRBD1. V lost 3 bases and J lost 2; bases outside the gene matches: 8. Germline V gives CDR1 MGHRA, CDR2 YSYEKL. The CDR3 runs 16 residues. CDR3: CASSHTSGTGTYEQYF. Here the CDR3 DNA reads TGCGCCAGCAGCCATACCTCCGGGACAGGGACCTACGAGCAGTACTTC.

The genes are TRBV3-1 (or the pseudogene TRBV3-2) and TRBJ2-1; 10 positions match TRBD2. V lost 3 bases to trimming and J lost 11 bases; unmatched junction nucleotides: 7. This CDR3 spans 14 amino acids. Germline lookup yields CDR1 LGHDT and CDR2 YNNKEL (reference sequence). CDR3 residues: CASSQGTSANQQFF. The CDR3, as DNA: TGTGCCAGCAGCCAGGGGACTAGCGCGAATCAGCAGTTCTTC.

This chain joins TRBV5-6 and TRBJ1-6, with D possibly being TRBD1 (5 bases). V lost 0 bases and J lost 8, with 12 bases in between. CDR1 SGHDT and CDR2 YYEEEE come from the germline V gene. The length of the CDR3 is 15 residues. CDR3 protein: CASSLDFGGDSPLHF. For the CDR3, the DNA is TGTGCCAGCAGCTTGGATTTCGGGGGGGATTCACCCCTCCACTTT.

V and J are TRBV11-1 and TRBJ2-5; TRBD1 matches at 7 bases. CDR3 length: 14 amino acids. The germline V gene has CDR1 SGHAT and CDR2 FQDESV (reference sequence). With V trimmed by 1 base and J by 4 bases, 3 bases remained unmatched. This CDR3 is CASSLGQGGETQYF. The CDR3 coding sequence is TGTGCCAGCAGCTTAGGACAGGGCGGAGAGACCCAGTACTTC.